This entry is about one TCR beta chain. This record comes from a study of blood T cell repertoires in COVID-19. Across the whole study: There were acute and convalescent COVID-19 samples, and they came from the United States, Italy and Spain.

With 3 bases clipped from V and 1 base from J, the junction kept 2 bases outside the gene matches. CDR1 SGHNT and CDR2 YYREEE come from the germline V gene (reference sequence). CDR3 size: 14 residues. Seattle cases were enrolled at active infection and followed longitudinally. Method: immunoSEQ multiplex PCR; TCRdb's copy keeps in-frame clones and lacks some. Of some 390,000 clones in the sample, 89% were seen once. Sequences were obtained from peripheral blood. The TCR sequence derives from a middle-aged woman with COVID-19, enrolled during active disease. This chain joins TRBV5-4 and TRBJ2-3; 7 nucleotides line up with TRBD1. CDR3 protein: CASSSGQGTDTQYF. CDR3 DNA: TGTGCCAGCAGCTCCGGACAGGGCACAGATACGCAGTATTTT.